The next 21 T cell receptor beta chains were all read from a single sample in a study of spatial heterogeneity in lung cancer. Specified time point: sample taken at primary tumor resection. These receptors are not linked to any known antigen. TCRdb ran MiXCR on the 5' RACE reads and lists one entry per CDR3 protein. The sample carries approximately 8,800 distinct CDR3 sequences, roughly 5% recorded once. Study-level findings and limits: In tumors, expanded intratumoral alpha and beta TCR counts tracked mutation counts.

The starting material was lung tumor tissue, obtained at surgery. These TCRs come from a male donor with early-stage non-small cell lung cancer.

At least ten counts were recorded for this clonotype. V is TRBV29-1 and J is TRBJ2-5; 13 positions agree with TRBD2. The junction had 5 bases not matched to a gene; V was cut back by 5 bases and J by 5 bases. The germline gives CDR1 SQVTM, CDR2 ANQGSEA. This CDR3 spans 14 amino acids. This chain's CDR3 is CSVLLAGGMETQYF. CDR3 nucleotides: TGCAGCGTTTTACTAGCGGGGGGGATGGAGACCCAGTACTTC.

This clonotype was counted many times. The J gene is TRBJ2-2, the V gene TRBV6-2 or TRBV6-3, with TRBD1 matching 10 bases. The V gene end was trimmed by 2 bases and the J gene end by 1 base; junction bases not matched to a gene: 1. Germline lookup yields CDR1 MNHEY and CDR2 SVGEGT. This CDR3 contains 16 residues. As DNA, the CDR3 is TGTGCCAGCAGTTACGGGACAGGGGTGAACACCGGGGAGCTGTTTTTT. It translates to CASSYGTGVNTGELFF.

The chain employs TRBV2 and TRBJ1-1; 7 nucleotides line up with TRBD1. The V gene end was trimmed by 6 bases and the J gene end by 4 bases; junction bases not matched to a gene: 5. CDR1 is SNHLY and CDR2 is FYNNEI in the germline V gene. The CDR3 sequence is 13 residues long. The CDR3 is CASSTGAGTEAFF. In DNA form, the CDR3 reads TGTGCCAGCAGCACAGGGGCGGGCACTGAAGCTTTCTTT.

This clonotype occurred many times. The rearrangement joins TRBV2 to TRBJ1-5, with unresolved D. V dropped 0 bases and J dropped 5 bases, with 8 bases sitting between them. The CDR3 length is 14 residues. Germline values: CDR1 SNHLY, CDR2 FYNNEI. The CDR3 DNA reads as TGTGCCAGCAGTGAAGCTTATGGAGATCAGCCCCAGCATTTT. Translated: CASSEAYGDQPQHF.

This clonotype has just a few counts. The chain carries TRBV7-9 and TRBJ2-5; the match to TRBD2 covers 10 bases. V was clipped by 5 bases and J by 2 bases; unmatched bases: 8. This CDR3 region has 16 residues. Germline CDR1 reads SEHNR; CDR2 reads FQNEAQ (reference sequence). The CDR3 DNA follows: TGTGCCAGCAGCCCAATTGGACTAGCGGCGCAAGAGACCCAGTACTTC. It translates to CASSPIGLAAQETQYF.

Within the sample, this clonotype is medium-sized. The CDR3 coding sequence is TGTGCCAGCAGCCTAACCGGGACAGGGAGGTACGAGCAGTACTTC. Its protein is CASSLTGTGRYEQYF. J is TRBJ2-7 and V is TRBV3-1; 9 nucleotides align to TRBD1. The CDR3 is made up of 15 amino acids. CDR1 and CDR2 from the germline V gene are LGHDT and YNNKEL (reference sequence). Trimming removed 4 bases from V and 4 bases from J; junction bases left unmatched: 8.

This clonotype is deemed medium-sized. The rearrangement uses TRBV6-6 and TRBJ1-2; the D gene is possibly TRBD1 (5 bases). The CDR3 covers 16 residues. V gave up 0 bases and J gave up 7 bases, with 18 bases separating them. Germline loops: CDR1 MNHNY, CDR2 SVGAGI (reference sequence). The CDR3 nucleotides read TGTGCCAGCAGTTACTCTCTGGGACTCCAGGAATCTGGCTACACCTTC. It codes for CASSYSLGLQESGYTF.

This clonotype showed up many times. V gene TRBV20-1 combines with J gene TRBJ2-7, with no clear D. This CDR3 comprises 14 residues. V lost 5 bases, J lost 2 bases, and 16 bases lay in between. Germline assignment: CDR1 DFQATT and CDR2 SNEGSKA (reference sequence). CDR3 coding DNA: TGCAGTGCTCAGAATCCACAGACGGCCTACGAGCAGTACTTC. Translation gives CSAQNPQTAYEQYF.

The table lists this clonotype with many counts. V and J are TRBV18 and TRBJ2-5, with D perhaps matching TRBD1 (5 bases). This CDR3 is built from 14 residues. With 3 bases removed from V and 7 bases from J, the gap between germline ends came to 15 bases. CDR1 and CDR2 (germline): KGHSH, LQKENI. The CDR3 protein is CASSPQGVESTQYF. The CDR3 nucleotides are TGTGCCAGCTCACCCCAAGGGGTGGAGTCGACCCAGTACTTC.

This clonotype was recorded many times. V usage is TRBV7-6 and J usage is TRBJ2-3; D is possibly TRBD1 (5 bases). Looked up from germline, CDR1 is SGHVS and CDR2 is FNYEAQ. The V and J ends lost 5 bases and 5 bases respectively, with 11 bases between them. The length of the CDR3 is 13 residues. CDR3 nucleotide sequence: TGTGCCAGCAGCACCCGTCAGGGAGATACGCAGTATTTT. It translates to CASSTRQGDTQYF.

Ten or more counts support this clonotype. The chain has TRBV12-3 or TRBV12-4 and TRBJ2-2; D not certain. The ends were cut back, 3 bases at V and 3 bases at J, with 5 bases in the middle. The length of the CDR3 is 13 residues. The CDR3 sequence: CASSFGYTGELFF. The CDR3 nucleotides read TGTGCCAGCAGTTTTGGGTACACCGGGGAGCTGTTTTTT.

Judged by abundance, this clonotype is medium-sized. Here the CDR3 reads CASSRGQAGGPQHF. CDR3 bases: TGTGCCAGCAGTCGCGGACAGGCGGGGGGGCCCCAGCATTTT. V is TRBV27 and J is TRBJ1-5, with 7 bases fitting TRBD1. CDR1 and CDR2 from the germline V gene are MNHEY and SMNVEV (reference sequence). The trim removed 5 bases at V and 9 bases at J, leaving 10 bases unmatched. CDR3 length: 14 residues.

This clonotype has at least ten counts. The V gene is TRBV6-2 or TRBV6-3, the J gene TRBJ2-7; 7 bases map to TRBD1. CDR3 length equals 11 residues. Germline CDR1 and CDR2: MNHEY and SVGEGT. Germline trimming cut 5 bases from V and 11 bases from J; bases unmatched to any gene: 6. The CDR3 DNA reads TGTGCCAGCAGTGTTCCCGGGACAGAGTACTTC. Protein: CASSVPGTEYF.

At least ten counts were recorded for this clonotype. The chain carries TRBV28 and TRBJ2-2, with D perhaps matching TRBD1 or TRBD2 (6 bases each). Germline CDR1 is MDHEN and CDR2 is SYDVKM. Between the trimmed V and J ends, which lost 4 bases and 3 bases, there was a span of 12 bases. The CDR3 is made up of 15 amino acids. CDR3 sequence: CASSWLGGYTGELFF. The CDR3 DNA follows: TGTGCCAGCAGTTGGTTGGGGGGCTACACCGGGGAGCTGTTTTTT.

This clonotype was picked up many times. CDR3 sequence (DNA): TGCAGTGCTAGTTCTGTACTGGATACGCAGTATTTT. Translation: CSASSVLDTQYF. The chain couples TRBV20-1 to TRBJ2-3; D is ambiguous. V was shortened by 3 bases and J by 6 bases, with 10 bases between the two germline ends. CDR3 length: 12 residues. Germline values: CDR1 DFQATT, CDR2 SNEGSKA (reference sequence).

Many counts were recorded for this clonotype. This CDR3 is CSARDSGTSGRYLYEQYF. CDR3 bases: TGCAGTGCTAGGGATTCCGGGACTAGCGGGAGGTACCTCTACGAGCAGTACTTC. The chain combines TRBV20-1 with TRBJ2-7; 15 bases align to TRBD2. There are 18 residues in the CDR3. In germline, CDR1 is DFQATT, CDR2 SNEGSKA (reference sequence). V gave up 3 bases and J gave up 3 bases; unmatched junction bases: 12.

This clonotype was found many times. V gene TRBV12-3 or TRBV12-4 combines with J gene TRBJ1-2; 11 bases line up with TRBD1. Trimming took 6 bases from V and 4 from J; bases not matched to a gene: 7. This CDR3 is built from 15 residues. CDR3 sequence reads: CASSFGQGAVYGYTF. CDR3 bases: TGTGCCAGCAGCTTCGGACAGGGGGCTGTCTATGGCTACACCTTC.

This clonotype has a count of ten or more. CDR3 coding DNA: TGTGCCAGCAGCTTGAACGGACCCTATGGCTACACCTTC. Its translation is CASSLNGPYGYTF. The V and J genes are TRBV7-2 and TRBJ1-2; D unclear. V shed 3 bases and J shed 4 bases, with 9 bases lying between them. Germline V gene lookup returns CDR1 SGHTA and CDR2 FQGNSA. The CDR3 extends over 13 amino acids.

This chain connects TRBV6-5 to TRBJ2-1, with 9 nucleotides matching TRBD2. Germline CDR1 and CDR2: MNHEY and SVGAGI. V shed 5 bases and J 9 bases; nucleotides not matched to a gene: 8. CDR3 length: 14 residues. The CDR3 protein is CASSPRLAGSEQFF. For the CDR3, the DNA is TGTGCCAGCAGTCCCAGGCTAGCGGGAAGTGAGCAGTTCTTC.

This clonotype was counted at least ten times. V gene TRBV20-1 combines with J gene TRBJ2-1; a weak D match, TRBD2 (6 bases). The CDR3 sequence is 12 residues long. Trimming removed 4 bases from V and 8 bases from J, with 12 bases in between. Germline assignment: CDR1 DFQATT and CDR2 SNEGSKA (reference sequence). CDR3 loop: CSATGEYDEQFF. CDR3 nucleotides: TGCAGTGCTACGGGGGAGTACGATGAGCAGTTCTTC.

J is TRBJ2-1 and V is TRBV24-1, with TRBD2 matching over 12 bases. The trim removed 9 bases at V and 7 bases at J, leaving 6 bases unmatched. CDR1 and CDR2 (germline): KGHDR, SFDVKD. There are 14 residues in the CDR3. CDR3 in DNA: TGTGCCACCGGGGCCCTAGCGGGAGGGAATGAGCAGTTCTTC. This sequence encodes CATGALAGGNEQFF.